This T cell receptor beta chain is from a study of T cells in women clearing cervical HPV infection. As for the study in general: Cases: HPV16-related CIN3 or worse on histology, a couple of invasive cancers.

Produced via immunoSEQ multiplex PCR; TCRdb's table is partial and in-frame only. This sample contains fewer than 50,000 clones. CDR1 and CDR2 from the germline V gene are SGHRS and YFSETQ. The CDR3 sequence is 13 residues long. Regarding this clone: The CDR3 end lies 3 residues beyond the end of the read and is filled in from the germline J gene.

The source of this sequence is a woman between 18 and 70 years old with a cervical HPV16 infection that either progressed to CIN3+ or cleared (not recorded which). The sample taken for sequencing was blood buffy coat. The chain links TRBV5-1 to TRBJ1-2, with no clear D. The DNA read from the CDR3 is TGCGCCAGCAGCTTGGGGGCTGGGCGCGGC. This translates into CASSLGAGRG. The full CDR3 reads CASSLGAGRGYTF. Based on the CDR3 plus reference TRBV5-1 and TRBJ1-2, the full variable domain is KAGVTQTPRYLIKTRGQQVTLSCSPISGHRSVSWYQQTPGQGLQFLFEYFSETQRNKGNFPGRFSGRQFSNSRSEMNVSTLELGDSALYLCASSLGAGRGYTFGSGTRLTVV.